This record concerns one T cell receptor beta chain sequence. Its antigen remains undetermined. No per-base quality is available; no much larger clone lies one base away. The data are from a study of blood T cell repertoires in COVID-19 (dated by TCRdb to about 2020). Study-wide context: Collaborator samples came from the United States, Italy and Spain and covered acute and convalescent phases of COVID-19. The prospective study material was composed of cDNA or gDNA derived from T cells, B-cell-depleted T cells, or PBMCs. Deeply sampled blood TCRbeta repertoires from subjects exposed to, actively infected with, or recovered from COVID-19 were included in the dataset. The repertoires were released in a freely available public database intended as a resource for research on the immune response to SARS-CoV-2. Samples came from the ongoing ImmuneRACE study (first 160 participants) plus 1,254 subjects from 6 global collaborators. Nearly every sample came with metadata listing a de-identified subject ID, COVID-19 status, age in years and sex. Where available, HLA class I and class II types were taken from metadata supplied by the sample provider and were not determined by assay-based typing. Beyond this particular receptor, the publication reports: The quantity of clinical and demographic metadata differed by source and by participant and was supplied without curation.

TCRbeta CDR3 regions were amplified from genomic DNA using the immunoSEQ Assay, a bias-controlled multiplex PCR. Per the original workflow: Within the assay, amplification of reference gene primers was used to estimate how many nucleated cells each sample contained. To quantify the absolute abundance of each unique TCRbeta CDR3 rearrangement, sequence reads were collapsed and filtered. For each sample, productive Simpson clonality was calculated by taking the square root of Simpson's diversity index across productive rearrangements. Held by TCRdb, this immuneACCESS table contains in-frame sequences only and omits some clones. Under half of the omission traces to an unresolved V gene where checked; the cause of the rest is unknown. The V and J calls and the clone size are those of that table, but D and trimming were determined from the DNA. This sample has approximately 150,000 clones in its table, and 87% of those were observed once. Roughly 4% of the sample rests with the top ten.

The trim is 2 bases for V and 5 bases for J, with a gap of 22 bases between the germline ends. The germline V gene yields MNHEY for CDR1 and SVGEGT for CDR2. Measured from the cysteine to the phenylalanine, the CDR3 is 17 residues long. Only the CDR3 part of the read is kept: 51 bases, read in frame from the first base. Enrolling through a virtual design, the prospective study's participants ranged in age from roughly 18 to 95 years and lived across roughly 24 United States geographic areas. Cohort assignment in the prospective study relied on participant-reported clinical history from a screening survey and a study questionnaire. Exposed participants had been in contact with someone with a PCR-confirmed or clinician-diagnosed COVID-19 case within 2 weeks of study entry. Each participant in the prospective study had whole blood, serum and a nasopharyngeal or oropharyngeal swab collected by mobile phlebotomists. Additional blood draws and questionnaires over an approximately two-month period could optionally be provided by prospective study participants. Before DNA extraction, blood samples from the prospective study were shipped at room temperature or frozen.

This receptor was obtained from a woman in her forties who had been exposed to COVID-19. Material: PBMCs or T cells enriched from blood (not recorded which). The sequence is built from TRBV6-2 or TRBV6-3 and TRBJ2-7; the D gene is perhaps TRBD2, from 6 matching bases. For the CDR3, the sequence is CASSYGTPGELADEQYF. The base sequence is TGTGCCAGCAGTTACGGGACCCCTGGGGAACTAGCCGACGAGCAGTACTTC.